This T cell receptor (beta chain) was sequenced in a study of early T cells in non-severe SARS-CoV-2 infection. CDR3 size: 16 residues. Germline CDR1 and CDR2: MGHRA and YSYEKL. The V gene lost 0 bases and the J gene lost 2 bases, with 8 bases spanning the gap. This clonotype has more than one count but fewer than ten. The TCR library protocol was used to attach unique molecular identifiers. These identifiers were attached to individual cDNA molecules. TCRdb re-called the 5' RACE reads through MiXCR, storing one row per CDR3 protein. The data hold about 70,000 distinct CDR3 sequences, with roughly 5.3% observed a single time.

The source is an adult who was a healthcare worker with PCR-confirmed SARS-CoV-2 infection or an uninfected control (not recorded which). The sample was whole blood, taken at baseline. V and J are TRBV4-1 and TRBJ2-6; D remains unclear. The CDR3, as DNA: TGCGCCAGCAGCCAAGACCCCTCAACTGGGGCCAACGTCCTGACTTTC. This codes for CASSQDPSTGANVLTF.